The rows below give T cell receptor beta chains drawn from one sample of a study of OX40 agonist ivuxolimab in advanced cancers. The repertoire was sequenced with immunoSEQ multiplex PCR; TCRdb's copy has only in-frame clones and lacks some. Among fewer than 100,000 clones listed, roughly 90% were seen once. The sample here was CD4+ or CD8+ T cells sorted from blood, taken in a trial of the OX40 agonist ivuxolimab. The receptors were gathered from an adult with an advanced solid tumor such as melanoma, head and neck, liver or kidney cancer. The CDR3 runs from the conserved cysteine through the conserved F or W. D genes are given only for firm matches. Size is stated for part of the rows, as once, few or many counts, or as a class when the clone is expanded.

v_gene	abundance	j_gene	d_gene	CDR3aa	CDR3nt
TRBV9	-	TRBJ2-1	TRBD2	CASSVDGGGYNEQFF	TGTGCCAGCAGCGTAGACGGCGGGGGGTACAATGAGCAGTTCTTC
TRBV5-5	-	TRBJ2-7	-	CASSRGTAYEQYF	TGTGCCAGCAGCCGAGGGACCGCCTACGAGCAGTACTTC
TRBV6-1	-	TRBJ2-3	-	CASSEVGGLPYF	TGTGCCAGCAGTGAAGTTGGGGGCCTTCCGTATTTT
TRBV15	-	TRBJ1-1	TRBD1	CATSRGRGTEAFF	TGTGCCACCAGCAGGGGCAGGGGGACTGAAGCTTTCTTT
TRBV2	-	TRBJ2-5	-	CASSGRRGSGETQYF	TGTGCCAGCAGTGGGCGGAGGGGTTCTGGGGAGACCCAGTACTTC
TRBV6-6	-	TRBJ2-1	-	CASSPRGFGNEQFF	TGTGCCAGCAGTCCCAGGGGTTTTGGAAATGAGCAGTTCTTC
TRBV6-5	once	TRBJ2-5	-	CASSYSGSQETQYF	TGTGCCAGCAGTTACTCGGGCAGCCAAGAGACCCAGTACTTC
TRBV6-6	-	TRBJ2-5	TRBD1	CASIVQGGETQYF	TGTGCCAGCATCGTACAGGGGGGAGAGACCCAGTACTTC
TRBV28	-	TRBJ2-1	TRBD2	CASSPPGGLALSSYNEQFF	TGTGCCAGCAGCCCCCCCGGGGGACTAGCCCTGAGCTCCTACAATGAGCAGTTCTTC
TRBV18	-	TRBJ2-2	-	CASSPPGNGFSGELFF	TGTGCCAGCTCACCACCCGGTAATGGGTTCTCCGGGGAGCTGTTTTTT
TRBV7-9	once	TRBJ2-7	TRBD2	CASSPWEGEQYF	TGTGCCAGCAGCCCCTGGGAGGGGGAGCAGTACTTC
TRBV5-4	-	TRBJ1-1	TRBD1	CASSLTGWGSNTEAFF	TGTGCCAGCAGCCTGACAGGGTGGGGTTCGAACACTGAAGCTTTCTTT
TRBV29-1	-	TRBJ2-2	-	CSVVEGMTGELFF	TGCAGCGTTGTGGAAGGGATGACCGGGGAGCTGTTTTTT
TRBV28	-	TRBJ2-3	-	CASSLPGYNTDTQYF	TGTGCCAGCAGTTTACCCGGGTACAACACAGATACGCAGTATTTT
TRBV28	-	TRBJ1-5	-	CASSLSLGGQPQHF	TGTGCCAGCTCTCTTAGCTTGGGAGGACAACCCCAGCATTTT
TRBV4-1	-	TRBJ2-2	TRBD1	CASSWDRDPGELFF	TGCGCCAGCAGCTGGGACAGGGATCCCGGGGAGCTGTTTTTT
TRBV6-6	-	TRBJ2-5	TRBD2	CASAIAGETQYF	TGTGCCAGCGCGATAGCGGGGGAGACCCAGTACTTC
TRBV2	-	TRBJ2-3	-	CATPSTDTQYF	TGTGCCACACCTAGCACAGATACGCAGTATTTT
TRBV27	-	TRBJ2-3	TRBD2	CASSFNLGLAGGPGNTDTQYF	TGTGCCAGCAGTTTTAACCTCGGACTAGCGGGGGGGCCGGGTAACACAGATACGCAGTATTTT
TRBV5-4	-	TRBJ1-1	-	CASSPESGSGTEAFF	TGTGCCAGCAGCCCCGAATCGGGGTCAGGGACTGAAGCTTTCTTT
TRBV6-5	-	TRBJ1-6	-	CASRLTGPNSPLHF	TGTGCCAGCAGACTGACAGGACCCAATTCACCCCTCCACTTT
TRBV6-5	-	TRBJ1-5	TRBD1	CASSSQGAGQPQHF	TGTGCCAGCAGTTCCCAGGGGGCTGGGCAGCCCCAGCATTTT
TRBV5-5	-	TRBJ2-7	-	CASSLRGTPPPEQYF	TGTGCCAGCAGCTTGCGGGGGACGCCACCCCCCGAGCAGTACTTC
TRBV6-5	-	TRBJ1-6	-	CASSSPRSPLHF	TGTGCCAGCAGTTCCCCCCGATCTCCCCTCCACTTT
TRBV10-3	-	TRBJ2-7	-	CAIRTGRSSYEQYF	TGTGCCATCAGGACAGGGAGGAGCTCCTACGAGCAGTACTTC
TRBV15	-	TRBJ2-7	-	CATSRLRGPSYEQYF	TGTGCCACCAGCAGGCTCAGGGGTCCTTCCTACGAGCAGTACTTC
TRBV18	-	TRBJ1-2	-	CASSPQGTYGYTF	TGTGCCAGCTCACCACAGGGAACCTATGGCTACACCTTC
TRBV15	-	TRBJ2-4	-	CATSRDGDKWENIQYF	TGTGCCACCAGCAGAGATGGGGACAAATGGGAAAACATTCAGTACTTC
TRBV18	-	TRBJ1-1	-	CASSPQGTGTEAFF	TGTGCCAGCTCACCACAGGGGACGGGCACTGAAGCTTTCTTT
TRBV6-6	-	TRBJ2-5	-	CASSPRRRETQYF	TGTGCCAGCAGTCCCCGGCGGAGAGAGACCCAGTACTTC
TRBV5-4	few	TRBJ1-2	-	CASSLDGSYGYTF	TGTGCCAGCAGCTTGGACGGCAGCTATGGCTACACCTTC
TRBV15	once	TRBJ1-2	TRBD1	CATSSRTGQYGYTF	TGTGCCACCAGCAGTCGGACAGGGCAATATGGCTACACCTTC
TRBV5-1	-	TRBJ1-1	TRBD1	CASSYGDRINTEAFF	TGCGCCAGCAGCTATGGGGACAGGATCAACACTGAAGCTTTCTTT
TRBV4-1	-	TRBJ1-2	-	CASSQDKDWAVNYGYTF	TGCGCCAGCAGCCAAGATAAGGACTGGGCCGTTAACTATGGCTACACCTTC
TRBV5-1	few	TRBJ2-7	-	CASSLVGIYEQYF	TGCGCCAGCAGCTTGGTCGGGATCTACGAGCAGTACTTC
TRBV7-7	-	TRBJ2-5	-	CASSRPPGETQYF	TGTGCTAGCAGCCGTCCACCGGGGGAGACCCAGTACTTC
TRBV11-3	-	TRBJ2-2	-	CASSPLRGGTGELFF	TGTGCCAGCAGCCCTTTGCGGGGCGGCACCGGGGAGCTGTTTTTT
TRBV4-1	few	TRBJ2-1	-	CASSQDSAVYNEQFF	TGCGCCAGCAGCCAAGATTCGGCAGTATACAATGAGCAGTTCTTC
TRBV5-4	-	TRBJ1-2	TRBD1	CASSWGQGNYGYTF	TGTGCCAGCAGCTGGGGACAGGGGAACTATGGCTACACCTTC
TRBV4-1	-	TRBJ1-2	-	CASSPDRDYGYTF	TGCGCCAGCAGCCCCGACAGAGACTATGGCTACACCTTC
TRBV7-9	-	TRBJ1-1	TRBD1	CASSSQTGLRAFF	TGTGCCAGCAGCTCACAGACAGGGTTACGAGCTTTCTTT
TRBV5-1	-	TRBJ1-2	-	CASSPGEAGDGYTF	TGCGCCAGCAGCCCTGGGGAGGCCGGAGATGGCTACACCTTC
TRBV29-1	-	TRBJ2-3	TRBD1	CSARRTGLTDTQYF	TGCAGCGCTCGCAGGACAGGGCTCACAGATACGCAGTATTTT
TRBV28	once	TRBJ1-5	-	CASSLEVGSFWPQHF	TGTGCCAGCAGTTTAGAAGTCGGCTCGTTTTGGCCCCAGCATTTT
TRBV23-1	-	TRBJ1-2	-	CAHKGLRRYGYTF	TGCGCCCACAAGGGACTTCGACGCTATGGCTACACCTTC
TRBV7-2	once	TRBJ2-7	-	CASSPRQLSYEQYF	TGTGCCAGCAGCCCCAGACAACTCTCCTACGAGCAGTACTTC
TRBV4-1	-	TRBJ1-5	-	CASSLLVGGGAGQPQHF	TGCGCCAGCAGCCTCTTGGTGGGGGGGGGCGCGGGTCAGCCCCAGCATTTT
TRBV7-3	once	TRBJ1-1	TRBD1	CASSLQGDTEAFF	TGTGCCAGCAGCTTACAGGGGGACACTGAAGCTTTCTTT
TRBV7-9	once	TRBJ1-4	TRBD1	CASSFGTAATNEKLFF	TGTGCCAGCAGCTTTGGGACAGCCGCAACTAATGAAAAACTGTTTTTT
TRBV7-8	-	TRBJ2-7	TRBD2	CASSPPGAGGPAPYEQYF	TGTGCCAGCAGCCCCCCGGGAGCGGGAGGTCCCGCTCCCTACGAGCAGTACTTC
TRBV10-3	-	TRBJ2-5	-	CAISEGQQETQYF	TGTGCCATCAGTGAGGGGCAGCAAGAGACCCAGTACTTC
TRBV15	-	TRBJ2-2	-	CATSMETHNTGELFF	TGTGCCACCAGCATGGAGACACACAACACCGGGGAGCTGTTTTTT
TRBV4-2	-	TRBJ2-3	-	CASSSADLTDTQYF	TGTGCCAGCAGCTCAGCGGACCTCACAGATACGCAGTATTTT
TRBV4-2	few	TRBJ2-3	TRBD2	CASSRTSGGEDTQYF	TGTGCCAGCAGCCGAACTAGCGGGGGTGAAGATACGCAGTATTTT